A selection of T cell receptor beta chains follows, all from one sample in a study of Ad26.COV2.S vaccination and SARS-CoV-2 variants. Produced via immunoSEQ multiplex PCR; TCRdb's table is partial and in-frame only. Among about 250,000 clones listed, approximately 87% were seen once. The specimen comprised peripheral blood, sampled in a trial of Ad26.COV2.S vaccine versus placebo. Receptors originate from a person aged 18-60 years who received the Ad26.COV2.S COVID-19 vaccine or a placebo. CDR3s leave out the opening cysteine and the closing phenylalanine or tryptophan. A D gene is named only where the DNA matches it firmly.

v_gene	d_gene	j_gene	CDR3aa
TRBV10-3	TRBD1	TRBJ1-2	AIRPTGQGTGGYT
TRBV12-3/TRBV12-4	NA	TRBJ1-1	ASSRAPNTEAF
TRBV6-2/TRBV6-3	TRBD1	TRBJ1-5	ASSLPEGAFQPQH
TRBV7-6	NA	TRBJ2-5	ASSKTETQY
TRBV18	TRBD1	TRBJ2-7	ASSPDTQGAGPYEQY
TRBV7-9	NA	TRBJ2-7	ASSLDGGSAEQY
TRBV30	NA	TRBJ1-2	AWNTGNDGYT
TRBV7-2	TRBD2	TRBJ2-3	ASSPRTSGGRGTDTQY
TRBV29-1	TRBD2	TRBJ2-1	SVGRGSGNSLQF
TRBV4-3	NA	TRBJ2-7	ASSEVLGGYEQY
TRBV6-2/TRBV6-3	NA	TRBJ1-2	ASSQGDYGYT
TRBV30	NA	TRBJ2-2	ASGTLMGSTGELF
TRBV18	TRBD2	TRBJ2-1	ASSLRASGTYNEQF
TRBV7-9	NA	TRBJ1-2	ASSLAGRGDT
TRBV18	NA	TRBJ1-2	ASSPAQGLYGYT
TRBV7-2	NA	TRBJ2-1	ASSLGLLLSYNEQF
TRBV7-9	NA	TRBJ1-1	ASSSFGNTEAF
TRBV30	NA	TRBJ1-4	AWMWGLNEKLF
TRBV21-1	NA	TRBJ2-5	ASSKRLEGSEETQY
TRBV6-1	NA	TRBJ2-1	ASSEAIRAYNEQF
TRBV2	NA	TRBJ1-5	ASSVEGLGGNQPQH
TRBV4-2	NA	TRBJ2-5	ASSQDVVAWETQY
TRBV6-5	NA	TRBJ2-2	ASSYTVGTGELF
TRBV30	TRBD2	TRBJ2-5	AWSAVSGGAETQY
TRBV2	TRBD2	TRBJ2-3	ASSEASGFTDTQY
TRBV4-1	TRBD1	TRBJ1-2	ASSPHGTGGSNYGYT
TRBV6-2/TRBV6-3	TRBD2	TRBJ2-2	ASSSGLAGSYTGELF
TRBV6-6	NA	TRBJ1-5	ASSLDPYQPQH
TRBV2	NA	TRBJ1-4	ASSTTGMGEKLF
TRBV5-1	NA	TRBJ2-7	ASSSQSYEQY
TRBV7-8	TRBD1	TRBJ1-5	ASSIAGQSVNQPQH
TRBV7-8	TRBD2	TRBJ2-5	ASSPTSGQETQY
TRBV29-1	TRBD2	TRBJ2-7	SVVVVGRGRAYEQY
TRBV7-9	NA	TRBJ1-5	ASSPIGGDSNQPQH
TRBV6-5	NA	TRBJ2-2	ASGILVPNTGELF
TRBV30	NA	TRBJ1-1	AWSPRETEAF
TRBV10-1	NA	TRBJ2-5	ASSAEETQY
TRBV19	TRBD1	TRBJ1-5	ASSPRTGGSDQPQH
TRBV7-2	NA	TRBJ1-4	ASSLRQKQEKLF
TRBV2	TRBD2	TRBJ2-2	ANRREGTPGELF
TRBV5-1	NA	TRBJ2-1	ASSLHRTSSSYNEQF
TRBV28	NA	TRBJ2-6	ASSPITSGANVLT
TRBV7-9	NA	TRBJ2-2	ASSFRRQDTGELF
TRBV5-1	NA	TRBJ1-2	ASSDTYGYT
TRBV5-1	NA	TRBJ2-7	ASSLDSPSPEQY
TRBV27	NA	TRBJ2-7	ASSGGGQPSYEQY
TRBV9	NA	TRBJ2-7	ASSAGLLDEQY
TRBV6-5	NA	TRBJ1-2	ASSYSIIGPYGYT
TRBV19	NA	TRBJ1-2	ASSIDGLNYGYT
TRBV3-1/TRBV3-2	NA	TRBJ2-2	ASSPLGQLEGTGELF
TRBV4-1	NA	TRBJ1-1	ASSQVPLNTEAF